The present entry profiles one TCR beta chain with its context. The antigen is undetermined. Documented treatment: roughly nine-day PBMC culture with coronavirus spike peptide pools or control peptides (ViraFEST assay). The sample originates from a study of vaccination and CD4 T cells after COVID-19. About the research overall: Two of the convalescents were Hispanic, and the group consisted of six males and four females. The authors exposed cells to overlapping spike peptides derived from SARS-CoV-2, HCoV-NL63, HCoV-OC43 and HCoV-229E. Control cultures were given a CEFX pool, an HIV-1 Nef pool, or no peptide. Each enrolled participant received a two-dose regimen of either BNT162b2 or mRNA-1273 vaccine.

The Oncomine TCR Beta short-read assay sequenced DNA from cultured CD4+ T cells. TCRdb reanalysed the PCR reads using MiXCR and keeps one entry per CDR3 protein. The sample holds 20,000 to 25,000 distinct CDR3 sequences, 55% to 70% seen once. CDR1 and CDR2 from the germline V gene are SGHRS and YFSETQ. V was cut by 5 bases and J by 6 bases, with 11 bases left in between. This CDR3 region has 12 residues. The gene calls are TRBV5-1 and TRBJ1-1, with a tentative D call TRBD1 (5 bases). The TCR sequence derives from a human donor who received a COVID-19 vaccine. The specimen comprised CD4+ T cells from blood, cultured in vitro, sampled after SARS-CoV-2 vaccination. The CDR3 loop is CASSLTGAEAFF. As DNA, the CDR3 is TGCGCCAGCAGTCTGACGGGGGCTGAAGCTTTCTTT.